The 30 T cell receptor beta chains reported below all come from one sample, sequenced in a study of T cell responses to AZD1222 COVID-19 vaccine. Profiled with immunoSEQ multiplex PCR; TCRdb holds only in-frame clones, not every one. The table has under 150,000 clones, approximately 85% seen once; the top ten hold 4.1%. The input for sequencing was peripheral blood, taken on day 0 of MenACWY control vaccination. Receptors originate from an adult in good health.

V usage is TRBV3-1 (or the pseudogene TRBV3-2) and J usage is TRBJ2-2; 7 bases are a match to TRBD1. Germline CDR1 LGHDT, CDR2 YNNKEL (reference sequence). The ends lost 6 bases at V and 1 base at J; junction bases unmatched: 2. There are 14 residues in the CDR3. The chain's CDR3 is CASRGTENTGELFF. In DNA form, the CDR3 reads TGTGCCAGCAGAGGGACAGAGAACACCGGGGAGCTGTTTTTT.

The chain combines TRBV5-1 with TRBJ1-1; tentative D call: TRBD1 (6 bases). V was trimmed by 3 bases and J by 1 base, leaving 10 bases between them. The CDR3 contains 14 residues. The germline V gene encodes CDR1 SGHRS and CDR2 YFSETQ. CDR3 bases: TGCGCCAGCAGCTACGGACAGCGGAACACTGAAGCTTTCTTT. It yields the protein CASSYGQRNTEAFF.

This clone was seen only a few times. This chain connects TRBV11-1 to TRBJ2-5, with D tentatively TRBD1 or TRBD2 (5 bases each). This CDR3 has 13 amino acids. Trimming took off 6 bases at V and 1 base at J, with 9 bases between the two ends. Germline CDR1 and CDR2: SGHAT and FQDESV (reference sequence). The CDR3 is CASRGTFQETQYF. The CDR3 DNA reads TGTGCCAGCAGGGGGACCTTCCAAGAGACCCAGTACTTC.

V and J are TRBV4-1 and TRBJ2-5; D remains ambiguous. The germline gives CDR1 MGHRA, CDR2 YSYEKL. V was pared by 3 bases and J by 4 bases, with 9 bases between. This CDR3 is 13 amino acids long. The CDR3 DNA sequence: TGCGCCAGCAGCCAGGCCCAGACAGAGACCCAGTACTTC. Translation gives CASSQAQTETQYF.

The chain is built from TRBV19 and TRBJ1-2; maybe TRBD1 (5 bases). Trimming cost V 3 bases and J 4 bases, with 12 bases left between them. The germline V gene has CDR1 LNHDA and CDR2 SQIVND (reference sequence). The CDR3 is 14 residues long. Here the CDR3 reads CASSISSGPYGYTF. The DNA for the CDR3 is TGTGCCAGTAGTATCTCGTCAGGGCCCTATGGCTACACCTTC. The full variable domain, its missing parts supplied by reference TRBV19 and TRBJ1-2, is DGGITQSPKYLFRKEGQNVTLSCEQNLNHDAMYWYRQDPGQGLRLIYYSQIVNDFQKGDIAEGYSVSREKKESFPLTVTSAQKNPTAFYLCASSISSGPYGYTFGSGTRLTVV.

A single count supports this clone. V usage is TRBV7-9 and J usage is TRBJ2-3, with D perhaps TRBD1 or TRBD2 (5 bases each). The V end lost 5 bases, the J end lost 0 bases, and 15 bases lay between the germline ends. The CDR3 sequence is 16 residues long. The V gene's germline CDR1 is SEHNR and CDR2 FQNEAQ (reference sequence). CDR3 nucleotide sequence: TGTGCCAGCAGCCCCGGGACGTACGTTAGCACAGATACGCAGTATTTT. Protein sequence: CASSPGTYVSTDTQYF.

The chain combines TRBV7-8 with TRBJ1-2, with a possible D match to TRBD1 (5 bases). CDR1 and CDR2 (germline): SGHVS, FQNEAQ. The V end lost 5 bases, the J end lost 2 bases, and 15 bases lay between the germline ends. The CDR3 length is 15 residues. The CDR3, as DNA: TGTGCCAGCAGCCGAGGGGAGGGGAGGAACTATGGCTACACCTTC. Amino acid sequence: CASSRGEGRNYGYTF.

This chain joins TRBV9 and TRBJ1-3; D is undetermined. V was pared by 0 bases and J by 4 bases, with 8 bases between. Per the germline V gene, CDR1 is SGDLS and CDR2 is YYNGEE. The CDR3 has 14 amino acids. CDR3 coding DNA: TGTGCCAGCAGCGTAGGGAGGGCAGGAAACACCATATATTTT. Translating it yields CASSVGRAGNTIYF.

The rearrangement links TRBV18 to TRBJ1-3; D is unclear. CDR1 is KGHSH and CDR2 is LQKENI in the germline V gene. Trimming shortened V by 6 bases and J by 0 bases, and 18 bases separated the two germline ends. The CDR3 consists of 17 residues. The CDR3 bases are TGTGCCAGCTCGTTCTCCCCCGGGGTCAACTCTGGAAACACCATATATTTT. Translation: CASSFSPGVNSGNTIYF.

The rearrangement uses TRBV15 and TRBJ2-1; D uncertain. In germline, CDR1 is LNHNV, CDR2 YYDKDF (reference sequence). This CDR3 has 16 amino acids. V was trimmed by 0 bases and J by 4 bases, leaving 13 bases between them. This CDR3 reads CATSRDWAPSYNEQFF. CDR3 sequence (DNA): TGTGCCACCAGCAGAGATTGGGCCCCCTCATACAATGAGCAGTTCTTC.

This chain connects TRBV12-3 or TRBV12-4 to TRBJ1-4; D uncertain. V was pared by 4 bases and J by 3 bases, with 6 bases between. CDR3 length: 13 amino acids. The CDR3 coding sequence is TGTGCCAGCAGTTCTCTTGCTAATGAAAAACTGTTTTTT. The encoded protein is CASSSLANEKLFF.

This chain links TRBV3-1 (or the pseudogene TRBV3-2) with TRBJ1-1, with D unresolved. The germline V gene has CDR1 LGHDT and CDR2 YNNKEL (reference sequence). CDR3 length: 14 residues. V shed 1 base and J shed 1 base, with 7 bases lying between them. The CDR3 loop reads CASSQVGGNTEAFF. CDR3 bases: TGTGCCAGCAGCCAAGTAGGAGGGAACACTGAAGCTTTCTTT.

The V and J genes are TRBV14 and TRBJ2-2; tentative D call: TRBD1 (5 bases). The CDR3 totals 14 residues. The germline V gene has CDR1 SGHDN and CDR2 FVKESK. Between the trimmed V and J ends, which lost 2 bases and 7 bases, there was a span of 11 bases. CDR3 coding DNA: TGTGCCAGCAGCCAAATAGGGGCGATCGGGGAGCTGTTTTTT. Translation: CASSQIGAIGELFF.

This sequence joins TRBV9 and TRBJ1-2; D gene ambiguous. Trimming removed 3 bases from V and 4 bases from J, with 13 bases in between. This CDR3 contains 14 residues. The germline CDR1 and CDR2 sequences are SGDLS and YYNGEE. In DNA form, the CDR3 reads TGTGCCAGCAGCGCAGAAGGAGTTCTCTATGGCTACACCTTC. The encoded protein is CASSAEGVLYGYTF.

The rearrangement joins TRBV9 to TRBJ2-7, with TRBD1 matching 9 bases. Trimming took 3 bases from V and 7 from J; bases not matched to a gene: 8. Germline CDR1 and CDR2: SGDLS and YYNGEE. The CDR3 extends over 14 amino acids. The CDR3 coding sequence is TGTGCCAGCAGCGCAACACAGGGGGCAGGGGAGCAGTACTTC. Translated: CASSATQGAGEQYF. The entire variable domain, with the rest obtained from reference TRBV9 and TRBJ2-7, is as follows: DSGVTQTPKHLITATGQRVTLRCSPRSGDLSVYWYQQSLDQGLQFLIQYYNGEERAKGNILERFSAQQFPDLHSELNLSSLELGDSALYFCASSATQGAGEQYFGPGTRLTVT.

The gene calls are TRBV18 and TRBJ2-2, with a possible D match to TRBD1 (5 bases). The length of the CDR3 is 15 residues. Per germline, CDR1 KGHSH and CDR2 LQKENI. Trimming stripped 3 bases from V and 2 bases from J, with 10 bases between. The CDR3 DNA sequence: TGTGCCAGCTCACCCGGACAACTCAACACCGGGGAGCTGTTTTTT. Amino acids: CASSPGQLNTGELFF.

The CDR3 DNA reads as TGTGCCAGCTCACTAGGCCCCAGGGGTTCTGGAAACACCATATATTTT. Translation: CASSLGPRGSGNTIYF. The chain recombines TRBV18 with TRBJ1-3, with D maybe TRBD1 (6 bases). CDR3 size: 16 residues. CDR1 is KGHSH and CDR2 is LQKENI in the germline V gene. Between the trimmed V and J ends, which lost 4 bases and 1 base, there was a span of 14 bases.

The chain joins TRBV29-1 to TRBJ2-1; the match to TRBD2 covers 11 bases. V gave up 5 bases and J gave up 3 bases; unmatched junction bases: 9. This CDR3 comprises 16 residues. CDR1 is SQVTM and CDR2 is ANQGSEA in the germline V gene. The CDR3 loop reads CSVLAGGYGSYNEQFF. In nucleotides, the CDR3 is TGCAGCGTTCTAGCGGGGGGATACGGAAGCTACAATGAGCAGTTCTTC.

This chain connects TRBV3-1 (or the pseudogene TRBV3-2) to TRBJ1-5, with D maybe TRBD1 (6 bases). The germline V gene encodes CDR1 LGHDT and CDR2 YNNKEL (reference sequence). V gave up 4 bases and J gave up 5 bases, with 9 bases separating them. This CDR3 has 13 amino acids. CDR3 sequence: CASSPDSYQPQHF. The CDR3, as DNA: TGTGCCAGCAGCCCGGACAGCTATCAGCCCCAGCATTTT.

The CDR3 DNA is TGTGCCAGCAGCTTAGTTACCCGGGAAGCTTTCTTT. Protein product: CASSLVTREAFF. The J gene is TRBJ1-1, the V gene TRBV7-8; D call uncertain. The CDR3 spans 12 residues. Germline loops: CDR1 SGHVS, CDR2 FQNEAQ. V dropped 1 base and J dropped 8 bases, with 8 bases sitting between them.

This chain joins TRBV11-2 and TRBJ1-3; the D is unclear. The CDR3 contains 14 residues. The germline V gene encodes CDR1 SGHAT and CDR2 FQNNGV. V lost 0 bases and J 8 bases, leaving 11 bases between the germline ends. CDR3 region: CASSLEPSSHTIYF. As DNA, the CDR3 is TGTGCCAGCAGCTTAGAGCCAAGTTCACACACCATATATTTT.

The chain employs TRBV5-1 and TRBJ2-1; tentatively, D is TRBD2 (6 bases). There are 15 residues in the CDR3. V gave up 0 bases and J gave up 9 bases, with 16 bases separating them. In germline, CDR1 is SGHRS, CDR2 YFSETQ. The CDR3 protein is CASSLELAGVGEQFF. For the CDR3, the DNA is TGCGCCAGCAGCTTGGAACTAGCTGGCGTTGGTGAGCAGTTCTTC.

This clone has just a few counts. V gene TRBV2 combines with J gene TRBJ1-2, with D unclear. The V gene's germline CDR1 is SNHLY and CDR2 FYNNEI. CDR3 size: 13 residues. Trimming pared 9 bases from V and 2 bases from J, leaving 13 bases between. CDR3 sequence: CASPEGENYGYTF. The CDR3 region has the DNA TGTGCCAGTCCGGAGGGTGAGAACTATGGCTACACCTTC. The complete variable domain, with remaining parts taken from reference TRBV2 and TRBJ1-2, reads EPEVTQTPSHQVTQMGQEVILRCVPISNHLYFYWYRQILGQKVEFLVSFYNNEISEKSEIFDDQFSVERPDGSNFTLKIRSTKLEDSAMYFCASPEGENYGYTFGSGTRLTVV.

V gene TRBV5-1 combines with J gene TRBJ2-1; 9 bases align to TRBD1. The junction had 8 bases not matched to a gene; V was cut back by 1 base and J by 6 bases. CDR1 and CDR2 from the germline V gene are SGHRS and YFSETQ. The CDR3 contains 16 residues. CDR3 loop: CASSLRRTGVGNEQFF. As DNA, the CDR3 is TGCGCCAGCAGCTTGCGCAGGACAGGGGTGGGCAATGAGCAGTTCTTC.

This clone was detected once. The J gene is TRBJ2-3, the V gene TRBV11-3; TRBD2 is a possible D gene (7 bases). Germline CDR1 and CDR2: SGHNT and YENEEA. This CDR3 region has 15 residues. The ends were cut back, 3 bases at V and 4 bases at J, with 14 bases in the middle. This CDR3 reads CASSFGGPLADTQYF. CDR3 DNA: TGTGCCAGCAGCTTCGGGGGGCCCCTCGCAGATACGCAGTATTTT. Full variable domain (rest looked up from reference TRBV11-3 and TRBJ2-3): EAGVVQSPRYKIIEKKQPVAFWCNPISGHNTLYWYLQNLGQGPELLIRYENEEAVDDSQLPKDRFSAERLKGVDSTLKIQPAELGDSAVYLCASSFGGPLADTQYFGPGTRLTVL.

V and J are TRBV27 and TRBJ2-2, with D perhaps matching TRBD1 (6 bases). This CDR3 contains 15 residues. Trimming took 3 bases from V and 0 from J, leaving 8 bases between them. Germline V gene sequence: CDR1 MNHEY, CDR2 SMNVEV (reference sequence). The CDR3 coding sequence is TGTGCCAGCAGTTTCGGGACAACGAACACCGGGGAGCTGTTTTTT. This gives the protein CASSFGTTNTGELFF.

J is TRBJ1-2 and V is TRBV12-3 or TRBV12-4; D might be TRBD1 (5 bases). The CDR3 totals 13 residues. Trimming shortened V by 0 bases and J by 8 bases, and 10 bases separated the two germline ends. DNA of the CDR3: TGTGCCAGCAGTTTAGCTTCAGGGCGCGGCTACACCTTC. Translation gives CASSLASGRGYTF.

The chain employs TRBV3-1 (or the pseudogene TRBV3-2) and TRBJ2-7, with D perhaps matching TRBD2 (5 bases). This CDR3 has 12 residues. The germline V gene encodes CDR1 LGHDT and CDR2 YNNKEL (reference sequence). V shed 7 bases and J shed 6 bases, with 13 bases lying between them. CDR3 amino acids: CASNEGSVEQYF. The DNA for the CDR3 is TGTGCCAGCAACGAGGGCTCGGTCGAGCAGTACTTC.

V and J are TRBV6-1 and TRBJ1-2; D gene ambiguous. This CDR3 comprises 15 residues. Per the germline V gene, CDR1 is MNHNS and CDR2 is SASEGT. Trimming took 1 base from V and 8 from J, leaving 17 bases between them. For the CDR3, the DNA is TGTGCCAGCAGTGAAGGGTTGTCAATTTATCGAGGCTACACCTTC. Protein: CASSEGLSIYRGYTF.

This clone was seen a few times. The chain has TRBV11-2 and TRBJ2-2; D remains unclear. Germline V gives CDR1 SGHAT, CDR2 FQNNGV. V gave up 1 base and J gave up 3 bases, with 3 bases separating them. The CDR3 length is 13 residues. CDR3 coding DNA: TGTGCCAGCAGCTTAGTCGACACCGGGGAGCTGTTTTTT. It encodes CASSLVDTGELFF.